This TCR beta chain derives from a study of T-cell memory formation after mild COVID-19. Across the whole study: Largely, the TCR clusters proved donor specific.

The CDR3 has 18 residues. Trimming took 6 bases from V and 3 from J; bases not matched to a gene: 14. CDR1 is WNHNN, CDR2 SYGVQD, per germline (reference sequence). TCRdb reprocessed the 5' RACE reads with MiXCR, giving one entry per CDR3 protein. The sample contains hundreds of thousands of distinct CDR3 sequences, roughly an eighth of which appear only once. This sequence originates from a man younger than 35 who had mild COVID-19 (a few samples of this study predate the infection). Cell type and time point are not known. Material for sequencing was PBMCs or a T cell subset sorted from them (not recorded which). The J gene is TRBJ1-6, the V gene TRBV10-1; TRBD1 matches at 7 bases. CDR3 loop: CASRPEPQDRVYNSPLHF. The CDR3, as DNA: TGCGCCAGCAGACCCGAACCTCAAGACAGGGTCTATAATTCACCCCTCCACTTT.